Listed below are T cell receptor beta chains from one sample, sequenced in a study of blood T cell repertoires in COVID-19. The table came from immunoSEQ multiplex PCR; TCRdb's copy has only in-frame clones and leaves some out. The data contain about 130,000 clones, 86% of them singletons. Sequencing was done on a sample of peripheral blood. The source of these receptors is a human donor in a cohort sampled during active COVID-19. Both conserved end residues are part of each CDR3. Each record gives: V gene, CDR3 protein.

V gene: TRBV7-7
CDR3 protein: CASSLAGGRETQYF

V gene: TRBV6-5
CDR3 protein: CASSYRTLDDEQFF

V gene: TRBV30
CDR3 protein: CAWSQGSGYGYTF

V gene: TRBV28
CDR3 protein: CASTPGGTGGEAFF

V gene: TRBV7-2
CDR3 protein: CASSLVGGATSGSINEQFF

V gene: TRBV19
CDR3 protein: CASSIAWAGGQETQYF

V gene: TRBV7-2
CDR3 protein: CASSPWTSGDYEQYF

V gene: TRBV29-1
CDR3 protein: CSVEATASQYNEQFF

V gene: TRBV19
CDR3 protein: CARQRGSLYSNQPQHF

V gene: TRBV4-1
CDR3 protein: CASSQDEKLAYEQYF

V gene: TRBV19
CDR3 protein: CASTPGGSDEQFF

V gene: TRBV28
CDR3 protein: CASSFGFSGEQYF

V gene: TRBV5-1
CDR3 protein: CASSYRGQETQYF

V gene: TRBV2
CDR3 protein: CASSVTSPRSPLHF

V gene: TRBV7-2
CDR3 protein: CASSSGRGTEAFF

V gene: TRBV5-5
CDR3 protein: CASSWGQNQETQYF

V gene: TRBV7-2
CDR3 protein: CASSSKRESTGELFF

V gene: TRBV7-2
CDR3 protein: CASSLGILRSYNSPLHF

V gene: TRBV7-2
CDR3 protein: CASSFRAGSRTGELFF

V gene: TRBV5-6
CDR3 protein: CASSSGQGWKQYF

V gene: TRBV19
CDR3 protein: CASSIGGISHYGYTF

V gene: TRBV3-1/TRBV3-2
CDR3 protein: CASSQVGAGQRTEAFF

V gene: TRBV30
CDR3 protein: CAWSVAGSSGNTIYF

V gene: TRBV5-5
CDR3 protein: CASSLFGVGYTF

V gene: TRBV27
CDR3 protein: CASSPSLGDRGHYEQYF

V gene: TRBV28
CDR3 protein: CASSLSGQASTDTQYF

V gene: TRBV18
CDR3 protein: CASSGTGVETQYF

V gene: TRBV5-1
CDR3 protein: CASSLTWFTKLNTEAFF

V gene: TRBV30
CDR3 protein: CAWSTPTSPNQETQYF

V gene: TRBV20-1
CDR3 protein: CSASTRGLNEQYF

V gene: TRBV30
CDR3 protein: CAWSATDSRGYTF

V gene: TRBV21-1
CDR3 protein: CASTRTASSYEQYF

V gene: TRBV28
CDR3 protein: CASRTSSGRTYEQYF

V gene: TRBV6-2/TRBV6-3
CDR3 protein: CASSPATHRSGNQPQHF

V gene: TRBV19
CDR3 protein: CASSIGGGNTEAFF

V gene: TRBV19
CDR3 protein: CASSPGLAGGAQNEQFF

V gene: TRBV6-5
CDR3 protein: CASTQTPSYEQYF

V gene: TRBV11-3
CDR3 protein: CASSPGYGLAGGGGQETQYF

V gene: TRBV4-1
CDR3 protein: CASSQGIRLAGKGYEQFF

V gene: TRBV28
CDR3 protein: CASSATSGAYEQYF

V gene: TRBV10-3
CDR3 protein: CAISVPGVYGYTF

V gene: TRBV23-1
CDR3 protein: CASSQFLDREGSGNTIYF

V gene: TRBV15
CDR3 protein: CATSREGGQRNRQPQHF

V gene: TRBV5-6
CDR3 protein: CASSLTNRGFYGYTF

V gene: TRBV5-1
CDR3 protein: CASSLGQGVAKNIQYF